The T cell receptor (beta chain) described here comes from a study of radiotherapy plus CTLA-4 blockade in lung cancer. The study, taken as a whole, reports: Researchers report tumor-derived TCR clones expanding in blood after radiotherapy plus ipilimumab. Best predicting response, reportedly, were early blood T cell clone dynamics, with interferon-beta.

CDR3 size: 12 residues. The germline V gene has CDR1 MNHNS and CDR2 SASEGT. The V end lost 10 bases, the J end lost 1 base, and 9 bases lay between the germline ends. Repertoires were generated with immunoSEQ multiplex PCR, while TCRdb's copy carries only in-frame clones and drops some. Here the sample spans around 130,000 clones, more than 80% being singletons. Note on this clone: Its antigen remains unidentified.

Focal radiation plus CTLA-4 blockade with ipilimumab was given to patients with chemo-refractory metastatic non-small-cell lung cancer. The sequence was collected from a human donor with non-small cell lung cancer that progressed on radiotherapy plus ipilimumab. The source material was peripheral blood, sampled from a patient treated with radiotherapy plus ipilimumab. The rearrangement joins TRBV6-1 to TRBJ2-3; TRBD1 is a possible D gene (5 bases). The CDR3 spells CATEQGTDTQYF. The DNA for the CDR3 is TGTGCCACCGAACAGGGCACAGATACGCAGTATTTT.